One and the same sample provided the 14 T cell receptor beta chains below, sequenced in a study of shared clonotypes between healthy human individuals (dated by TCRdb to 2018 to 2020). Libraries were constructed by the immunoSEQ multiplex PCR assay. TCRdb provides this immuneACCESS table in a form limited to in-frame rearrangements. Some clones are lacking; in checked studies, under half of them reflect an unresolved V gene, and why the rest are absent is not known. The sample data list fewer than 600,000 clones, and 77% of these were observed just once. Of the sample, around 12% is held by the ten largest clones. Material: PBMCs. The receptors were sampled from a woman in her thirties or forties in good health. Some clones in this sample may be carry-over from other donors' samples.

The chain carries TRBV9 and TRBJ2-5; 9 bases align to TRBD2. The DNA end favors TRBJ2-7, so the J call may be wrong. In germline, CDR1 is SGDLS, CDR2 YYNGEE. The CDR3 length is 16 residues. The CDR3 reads CASSPGPSGKGYEQYF. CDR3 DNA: TGTGCCAGCAGCCCCGGTCCTAGCGGGAAAGGCTACGAGCAGTACTTC.

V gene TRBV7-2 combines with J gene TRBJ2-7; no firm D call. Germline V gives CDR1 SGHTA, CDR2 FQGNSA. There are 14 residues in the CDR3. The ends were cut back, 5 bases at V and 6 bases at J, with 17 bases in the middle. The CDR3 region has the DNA TGTGCCAGCAGCCCTGACCTCGCCGCGGTCGAGCAGTACTTC. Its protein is CASSPDLAAVEQYF.

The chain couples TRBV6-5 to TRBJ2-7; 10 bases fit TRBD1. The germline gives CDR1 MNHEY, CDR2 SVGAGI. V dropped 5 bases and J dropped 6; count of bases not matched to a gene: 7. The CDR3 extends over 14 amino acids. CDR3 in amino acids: CASSRTGQGGEQYF. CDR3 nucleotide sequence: TGTGCCAGCAGTCGAACCGGACAGGGGGGCGAGCAGTACTTC.

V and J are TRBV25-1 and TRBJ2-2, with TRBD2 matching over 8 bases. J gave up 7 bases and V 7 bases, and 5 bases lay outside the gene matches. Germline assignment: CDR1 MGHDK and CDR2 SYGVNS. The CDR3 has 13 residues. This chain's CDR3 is CASTGLAVGELFF. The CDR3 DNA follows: TGTGCCAGCACCGGACTAGCCGTCGGGGAGCTGTTTTTT. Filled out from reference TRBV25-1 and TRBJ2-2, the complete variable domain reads EADIYQTPRYLVIGTGKKITLECSQTMGHDKMYWYQQDPGMELHLIHYSYGVNSTEKGDLSSESTVSRIRTEHFPLTLESARPSHTSQYLCASTGLAVGELFFGEGSRLTVL.

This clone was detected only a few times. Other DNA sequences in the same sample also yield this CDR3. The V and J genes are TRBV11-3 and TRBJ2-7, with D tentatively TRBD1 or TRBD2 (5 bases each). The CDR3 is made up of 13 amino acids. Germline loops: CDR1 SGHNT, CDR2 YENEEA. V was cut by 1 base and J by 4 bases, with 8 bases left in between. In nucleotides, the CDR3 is TGTGCCAGCAGCTTAGGGGGACCTTACGAGCAGTACTTC. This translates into CASSLGGPYEQYF.

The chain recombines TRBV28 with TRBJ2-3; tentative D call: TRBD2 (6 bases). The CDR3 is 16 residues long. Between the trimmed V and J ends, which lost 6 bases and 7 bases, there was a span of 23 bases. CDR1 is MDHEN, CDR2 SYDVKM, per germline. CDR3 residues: CASRPGGGKRSHTQYF. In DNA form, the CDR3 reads TGTGCCAGCAGACCCGGTGGCGGGAAGAGGTCACATACGCAGTATTTT.

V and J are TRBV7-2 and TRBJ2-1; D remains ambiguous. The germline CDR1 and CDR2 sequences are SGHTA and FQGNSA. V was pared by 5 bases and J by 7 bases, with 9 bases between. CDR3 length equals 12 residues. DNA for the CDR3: TGTGCCAGCAGCCAGTACCCAAATGAGCAGTTCTTC. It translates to CASSQYPNEQFF.

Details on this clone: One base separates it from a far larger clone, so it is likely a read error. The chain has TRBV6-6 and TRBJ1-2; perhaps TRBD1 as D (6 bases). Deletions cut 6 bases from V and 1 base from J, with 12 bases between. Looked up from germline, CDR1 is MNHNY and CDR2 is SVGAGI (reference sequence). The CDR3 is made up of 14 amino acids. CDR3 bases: TGTGCCAGCAGCACCGCAGGGGTTAACTATGGCTACACCTTC. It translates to CASSTAGVNYGYTF.

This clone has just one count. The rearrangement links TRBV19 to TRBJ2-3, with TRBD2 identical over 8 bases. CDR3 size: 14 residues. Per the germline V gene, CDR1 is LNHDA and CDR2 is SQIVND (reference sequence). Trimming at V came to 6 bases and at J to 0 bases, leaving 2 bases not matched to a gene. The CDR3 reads CASRAGESTDTQYF. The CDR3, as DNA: TGTGCCAGTAGAGCGGGAGAAAGCACAGATACGCAGTATTTT.

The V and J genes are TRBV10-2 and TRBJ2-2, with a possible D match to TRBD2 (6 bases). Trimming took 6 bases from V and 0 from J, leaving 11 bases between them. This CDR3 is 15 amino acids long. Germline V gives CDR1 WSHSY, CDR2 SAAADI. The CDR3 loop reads CASRAAGTNTGELFF. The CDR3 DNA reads TGCGCCAGCAGAGCAGCGGGCACGAACACCGGGGAGCTGTTTTTT.

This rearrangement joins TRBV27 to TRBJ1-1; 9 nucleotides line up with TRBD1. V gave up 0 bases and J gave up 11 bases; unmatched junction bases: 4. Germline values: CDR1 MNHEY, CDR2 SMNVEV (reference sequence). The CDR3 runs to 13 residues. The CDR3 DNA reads TGTGCCAGCAGTTTATCGACAGGGGGGGAGGCTTTCTTT. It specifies CASSLSTGGEAFF.

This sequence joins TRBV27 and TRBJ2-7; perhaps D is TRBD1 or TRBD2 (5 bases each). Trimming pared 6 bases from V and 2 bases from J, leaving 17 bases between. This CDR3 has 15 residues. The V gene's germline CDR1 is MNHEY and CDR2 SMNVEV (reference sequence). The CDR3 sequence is CASSTTGTHPYEQYF. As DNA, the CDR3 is TGTGCCAGCAGCACTACCGGGACCCACCCCTACGAGCAGTACTTC.

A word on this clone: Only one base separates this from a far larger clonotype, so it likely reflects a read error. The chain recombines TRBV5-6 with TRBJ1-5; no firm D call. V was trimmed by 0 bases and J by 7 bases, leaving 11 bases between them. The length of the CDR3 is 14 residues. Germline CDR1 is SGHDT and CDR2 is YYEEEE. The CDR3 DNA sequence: TGTGCCAGCAGCTTGGGGCCGGGAGCACAGCCCCAGCATTTT. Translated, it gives CASSLGPGAQPQHF.

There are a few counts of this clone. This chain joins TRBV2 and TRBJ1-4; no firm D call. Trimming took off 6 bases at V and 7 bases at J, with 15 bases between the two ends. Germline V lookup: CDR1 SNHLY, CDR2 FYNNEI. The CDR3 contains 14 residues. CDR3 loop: CASRREAMGEKLFF. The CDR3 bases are TGTGCCAGCAGGAGGGAGGCAATGGGTGAAAAACTGTTTTTT.